Below are 8 T cell receptor beta chains sequenced from a single sample in a study of immune evolution from preneoplasia to lung adenocarcinoma (dated by TCRdb to the early 2020s). The library was produced with the immunoSEQ multiplex PCR assay. The immuneACCESS repertoire file appears here via TCRdb, limited to in-frame rearrangements. These files lack a portion of the clones; in checked studies, under half of the deficit traces to unresolved V genes, and the cause of the others is not known. For this sample the table gives just under 5,000 clones, of which around 82% were detected only once. Of the sample, 11% is held by the ten largest clones. Sequenced input: FFPE minimally invasive lung adenocarcinoma tissue. Interpreted using the paper, the cell subset or site label stands for: micro-invasive lung adenocarcinoma (MIA). These receptors all come from a person between 70 and 80 years old with lung adenocarcinoma.

There are a few counts of this clone. The chain is built from TRBV10-3 and TRBJ2-7; D may be TRBD2 (5 bases). The V end was cut by 8 bases, the J end by 5 bases, with 13 bases between. The V gene's germline CDR1 is ENHRY and CDR2 SYGVKD. The length of the CDR3 is 12 residues. The CDR3 region has the DNA TGTGCCATCGAGGGTTCCGGGGACGAGCAGTACTTC. It codes for CAIEGSGDEQYF.

V usage is TRBV5-1 and J usage is TRBJ2-1, with TRBD2 matching 12 bases. The junction had 11 bases not matched to a gene; V was cut back by 0 bases and J by 7 bases. The CDR3 covers 18 residues. Germline CDR1 and CDR2: SGHRS and YFSETQ. The CDR3 bases are TGCGCCAGCAGCTTGGCGTACGCGACTAGCGGGAGTAATAATGAGCAGTTCTTC. Translating gives CASSLAYATSGSNNEQFF.

This chain links TRBV10-3 with TRBJ2-3; 9 bases match TRBD1. The ends lost 2 bases at V and 11 bases at J; junction bases unmatched: 2. The germline V gene has CDR1 ENHRY and CDR2 SYGVKD. The CDR3 sequence is 12 residues long. The CDR3 DNA reads as TGTGCCATCAGTGAGGAGGGACAGGGGCAGTATTTT. It encodes CAISEEGQGQYF.

This chain uses TRBV5-1 with TRBJ2-7, with D perhaps TRBD1 or TRBD2 (5 bases each). Trimming removed 3 bases from V and 3 bases from J, with 13 bases in between. CDR3 length equals 14 residues. Germline V CDR1 and CDR2: SGHRS, YFSETQ. CDR3 DNA sequence: TGCGCCAGCAGCTCGGGGCAGATATTCTACGAGCAGTACTTC. Translated: CASSSGQIFYEQYF.

The chain employs TRBV10-3 and TRBJ2-7, with TRBD2 matching 10 bases. This CDR3 has 16 amino acids. V trimming: 7 bases; J trimming: 5 bases; junction bases outside the gene matches: 14. Germline assignment: CDR1 ENHRY and CDR2 SYGVKD. CDR3 DNA: TGTGCCATCACTGGATCCTCTAGCGGGAGTAGCGACGAGCAGTACTTC. It specifies CAITGSSSGSSDEQYF.

The CDR3 reads CASSQARTTEKLFF. The CDR3 nucleotides read TGTGCCAGCAGCCAAGCGAGGACTACGGAAAAACTGTTTTTT. The V call is TRBV4-2, the J call TRBJ1-4; unclear D gene. This CDR3 has 14 amino acids. Trimming cost V 1 base and J 8 bases, with 11 bases left between them. CDR1 LGHNA and CDR2 YNFKEQ come from the germline V gene.

The rearrangement links TRBV29-1 to TRBJ2-2; D unresolved. The CDR3 has 11 amino acids. Deletions cut 4 bases from V and 2 bases from J, with 2 bases between. The germline gives CDR1 SQVTM, CDR2 ANQGSEA. The CDR3 nucleotides read TGCAGCGTTGCAAACACCGGGGAGCTGTTTTTT. It codes for CSVANTGELFF.

This sequence joins TRBV13 and TRBJ2-1, with 7 bases that match TRBD2. Unmatched junction bases numbered 6, after V lost 0 bases and J lost 7 bases. Germline lookup yields CDR1 PRHDT and CDR2 FYEKMQ (reference sequence). This CDR3 is built from 15 residues. DNA for the CDR3: TGTGCCAGCAGCTTAGGGGGGAGGGCCGGTAATGAGCAGTTCTTC. Protein product: CASSLGGRAGNEQFF.